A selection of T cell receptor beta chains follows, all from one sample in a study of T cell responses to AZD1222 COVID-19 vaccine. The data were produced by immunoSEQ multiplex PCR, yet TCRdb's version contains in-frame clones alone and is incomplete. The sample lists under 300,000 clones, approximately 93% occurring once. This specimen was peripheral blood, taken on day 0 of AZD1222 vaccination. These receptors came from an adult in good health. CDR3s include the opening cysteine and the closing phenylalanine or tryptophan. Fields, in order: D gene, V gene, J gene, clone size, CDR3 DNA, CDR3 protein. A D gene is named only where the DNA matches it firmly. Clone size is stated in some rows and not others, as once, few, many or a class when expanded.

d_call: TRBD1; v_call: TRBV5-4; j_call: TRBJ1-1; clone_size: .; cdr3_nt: TGTGCCAGCAGCTTGGCCCGGACAGGGGTAGGGGCTTTCTTT; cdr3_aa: CASSLARTGVGAFF
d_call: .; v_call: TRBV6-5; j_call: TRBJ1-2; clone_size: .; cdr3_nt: TGTGCCAGCCGAGTGGAGGGCTACACCTTC; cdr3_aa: CASRVEGYTF
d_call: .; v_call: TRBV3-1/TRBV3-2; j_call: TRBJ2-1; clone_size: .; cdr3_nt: TGTGCCAGCAGCGCCCGACTAGGTGAGCAGTTCTTC; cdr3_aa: CASSARLGEQFF
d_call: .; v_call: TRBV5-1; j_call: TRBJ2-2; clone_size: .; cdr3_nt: TGCGCCAGCAGCTTGGCGTGGGGAACCGGGGAGCTGTTTTTT; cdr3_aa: CASSLAWGTGELFF
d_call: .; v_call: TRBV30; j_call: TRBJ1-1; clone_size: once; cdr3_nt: TGTGCCTGGAGTGCGGACAGGAACACTGAAGCTTTCTTT; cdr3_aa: CAWSADRNTEAFF
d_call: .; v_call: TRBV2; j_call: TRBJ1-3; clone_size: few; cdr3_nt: TGTGCCAGCACGGAGGCAGGGCCCTCGAACACCATATATTTT; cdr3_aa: CASTEAGPSNTIYF
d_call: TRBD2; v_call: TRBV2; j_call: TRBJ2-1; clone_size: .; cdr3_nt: TGTGCCGGATCGACTAGCGGGAGTAACAATGAGCAGTTCTTC; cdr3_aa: CAGSTSGSNNEQFF
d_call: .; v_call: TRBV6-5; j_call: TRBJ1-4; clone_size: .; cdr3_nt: TGTGCCAGCAGGGATAAACAGGGACGGGAAAAACTGTTTTTT; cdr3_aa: CASRDKQGREKLFF
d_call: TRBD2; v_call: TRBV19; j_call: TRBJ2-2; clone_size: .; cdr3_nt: TGTGCCAGTAGTCCTCCAGGACTAGGGAACACCGGGGAGCTGTTTTTT; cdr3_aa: CASSPPGLGNTGELFF
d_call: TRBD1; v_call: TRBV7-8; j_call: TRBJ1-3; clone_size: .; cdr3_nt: TGTGCCAGCAGAGGCGACAGGGCTGGAAACACCATATATTTT; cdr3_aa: CASRGDRAGNTIYF
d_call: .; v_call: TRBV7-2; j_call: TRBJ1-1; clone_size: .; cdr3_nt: TGTGCCAGCAGCCCACGAGTCCAGGGGAACACTGAAGCTTTCTTT; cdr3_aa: CASSPRVQGNTEAFF
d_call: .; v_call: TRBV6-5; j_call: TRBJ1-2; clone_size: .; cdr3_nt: TGTGCCAGCAGTTACTCAGGCCGGGTTGCTGGCTACACCTTC; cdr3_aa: CASSYSGRVAGYTF
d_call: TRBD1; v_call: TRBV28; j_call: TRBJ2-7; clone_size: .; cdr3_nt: TGTGCCAGCAGTACGACAGGGGCCTACGAGCAGTACTTC; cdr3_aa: CASSTTGAYEQYF
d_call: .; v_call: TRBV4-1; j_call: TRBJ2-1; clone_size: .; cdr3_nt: TGCGCCAGCAGCCAAGGGTGGAATGAGCAGTTCTTC; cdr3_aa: CASSQGWNEQFF
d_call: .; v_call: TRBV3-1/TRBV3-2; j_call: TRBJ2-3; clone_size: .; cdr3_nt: TGTGCCAGCAGCCCCACCTGGGGCTTCACAGATACGCAGTATTTT; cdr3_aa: CASSPTWGFTDTQYF
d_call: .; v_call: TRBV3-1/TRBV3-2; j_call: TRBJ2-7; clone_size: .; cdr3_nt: TGTGCCAGCAGCCAAGGGGGGATCTCCTACGAGCAGTACTTC; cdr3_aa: CASSQGGISYEQYF